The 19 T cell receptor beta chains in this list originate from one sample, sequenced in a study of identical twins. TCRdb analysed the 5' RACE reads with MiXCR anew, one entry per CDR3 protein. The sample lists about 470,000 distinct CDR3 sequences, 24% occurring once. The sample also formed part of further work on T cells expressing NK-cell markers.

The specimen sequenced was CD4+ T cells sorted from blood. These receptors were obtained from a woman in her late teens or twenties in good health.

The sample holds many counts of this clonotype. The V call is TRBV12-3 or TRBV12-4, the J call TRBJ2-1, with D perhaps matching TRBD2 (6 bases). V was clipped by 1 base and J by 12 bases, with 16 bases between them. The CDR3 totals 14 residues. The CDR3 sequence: CASSLEGTWRGQFF. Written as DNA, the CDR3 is TGTGCCAGCAGTTTAGAGGGAACCTGGAGGGGGCAGTTCTTC.

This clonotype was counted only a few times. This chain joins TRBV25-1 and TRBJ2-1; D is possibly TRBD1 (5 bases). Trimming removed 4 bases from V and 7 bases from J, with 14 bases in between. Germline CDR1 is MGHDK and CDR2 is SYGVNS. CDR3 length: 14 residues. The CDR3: CASSAQGHRNEQFF. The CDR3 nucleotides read TGTGCCAGCAGTGCCCAGGGTCATAGGAATGAGCAGTTCTTC. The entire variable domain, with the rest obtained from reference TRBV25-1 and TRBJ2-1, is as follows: EADIYQTPRYLVIGTGKKITLECSQTMGHDKMYWYQQDPGMELHLIHYSYGVNSTEKGDLSSESTVSRIRTEHFPLTLESARPSHTSQYLCASSAQGHRNEQFFGPGTRLTVL.

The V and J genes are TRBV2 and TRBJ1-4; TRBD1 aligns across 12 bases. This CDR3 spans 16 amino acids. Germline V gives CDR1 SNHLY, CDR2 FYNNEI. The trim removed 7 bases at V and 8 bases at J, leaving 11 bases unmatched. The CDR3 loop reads CASTMPGQGAREKLFF. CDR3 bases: TGTGCCAGCACCATGCCGGGACAGGGGGCGCGAGAAAAACTGTTTTTT.

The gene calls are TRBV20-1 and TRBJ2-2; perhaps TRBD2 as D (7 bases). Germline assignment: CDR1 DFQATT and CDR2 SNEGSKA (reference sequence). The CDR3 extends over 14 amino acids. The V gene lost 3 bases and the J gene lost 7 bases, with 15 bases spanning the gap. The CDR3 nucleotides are TGCAGTGCTAGCTCGCGGGGGCCGAGCGGGGAGCTGTTTTTT. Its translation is CSASSRGPSGELFF.

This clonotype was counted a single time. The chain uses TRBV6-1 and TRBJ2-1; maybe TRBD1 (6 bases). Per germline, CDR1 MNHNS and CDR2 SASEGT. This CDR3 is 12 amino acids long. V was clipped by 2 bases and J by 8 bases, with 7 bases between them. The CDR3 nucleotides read TGTGCCAGCAGTGAAAACAGGGATGAGCAGTTCTTC. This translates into CASSENRDEQFF.

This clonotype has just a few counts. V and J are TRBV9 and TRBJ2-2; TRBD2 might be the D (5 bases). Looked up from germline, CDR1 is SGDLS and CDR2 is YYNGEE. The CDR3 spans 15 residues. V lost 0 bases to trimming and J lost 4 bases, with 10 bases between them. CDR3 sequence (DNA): TGTGCCAGCAGCGTAGATCAGCGGACCACCGGGGAGCTGTTTTTT. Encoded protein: CASSVDQRTTGELFF. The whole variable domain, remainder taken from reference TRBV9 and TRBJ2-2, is DSGVTQTPKHLITATGQRVTLRCSPRSGDLSVYWYQQSLDQGLQFLIQYYNGEERAKGNILERFSAQQFPDLHSELNLSSLELGDSALYFCASSVDQRTTGELFFGEGSRLTVL.

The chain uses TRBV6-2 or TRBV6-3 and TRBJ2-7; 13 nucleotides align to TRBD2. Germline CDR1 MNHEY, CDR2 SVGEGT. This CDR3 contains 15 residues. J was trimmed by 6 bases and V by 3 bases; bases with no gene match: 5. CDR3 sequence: CASSYPGLAGREQYF. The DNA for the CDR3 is TGTGCCAGCAGTTATCCGGGACTAGCGGGACGCGAGCAGTACTTC.

As DNA, the CDR3 is TGTGCCAGCACCCCGGGGGGAGGGCCGAACAATGAGCAGTTCTTC. This codes for CASTPGGGPNNEQFF. The chain links TRBV7-9 to TRBJ2-1; 7 bases line up with TRBD2. This CDR3 has 15 residues. After removal of 7 bases from V and 5 bases from J, the junction contained 11 bases not matched to a gene. Germline V gene sequence: CDR1 SEHNR, CDR2 FQNEAQ (reference sequence). Full variable domain (missing parts from reference TRBV7-9 and TRBJ2-1): DTGVSQNPRHKITKRGQNVTFRCDPISEHNRLYWYRQTLGQGPEFLTYFQNEAQLEKSRLLSDRFSAERPKGSFSTLEIQRTEQGDSAMYLCASTPGGGPNNEQFFGPGTRLTVL.

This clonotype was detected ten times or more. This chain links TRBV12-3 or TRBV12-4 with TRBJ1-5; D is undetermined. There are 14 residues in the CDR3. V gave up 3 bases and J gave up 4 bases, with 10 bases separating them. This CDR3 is CASSFMSSNQPQHF. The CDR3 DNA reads TGTGCCAGCAGTTTTATGTCTTCGAATCAGCCCCAGCATTTT.

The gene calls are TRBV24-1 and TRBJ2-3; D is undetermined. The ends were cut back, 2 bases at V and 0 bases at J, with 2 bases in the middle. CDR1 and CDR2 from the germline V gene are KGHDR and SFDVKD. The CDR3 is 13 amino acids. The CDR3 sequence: CATSDSSTDTQYF. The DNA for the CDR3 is TGTGCCACCAGTGATTCCAGCACAGATACGCAGTATTTT.

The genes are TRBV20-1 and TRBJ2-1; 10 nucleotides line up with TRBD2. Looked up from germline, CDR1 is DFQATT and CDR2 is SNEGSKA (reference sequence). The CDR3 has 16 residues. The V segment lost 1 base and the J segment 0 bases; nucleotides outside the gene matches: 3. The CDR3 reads CSARASGGGSYNEQFF. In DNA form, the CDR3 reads TGCAGTGCTAGAGCAAGCGGGGGGGGCTCCTACAATGAGCAGTTCTTC.

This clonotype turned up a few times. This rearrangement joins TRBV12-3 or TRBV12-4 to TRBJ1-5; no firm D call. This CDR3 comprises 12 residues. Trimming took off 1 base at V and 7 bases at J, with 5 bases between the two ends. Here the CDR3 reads CASSLEMQPQHF. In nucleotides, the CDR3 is TGTGCCAGCAGTTTAGAGATGCAGCCCCAGCATTTT.

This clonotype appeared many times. The CDR3 region has the DNA TGTGCCAGCAGGGGACAGAGCAATCAGCCCCAGCATTTT. This sequence encodes CASRGQSNQPQHF. The rearrangement joins TRBV6-6 to TRBJ1-5, with 7 positions matching TRBD1. Trimming cost V 6 bases and J 1 base; bases outside gene matches: 0. Germline loops: CDR1 MNHNY, CDR2 SVGAGI (reference sequence). CDR3 size: 13 residues.

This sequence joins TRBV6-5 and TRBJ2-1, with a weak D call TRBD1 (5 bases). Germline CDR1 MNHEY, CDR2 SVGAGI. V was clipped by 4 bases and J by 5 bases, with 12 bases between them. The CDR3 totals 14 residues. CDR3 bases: TGTGCCAGCAGTTCCCCAGGGCGAGACAATGAGCAGTTCTTC. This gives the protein CASSSPGRDNEQFF.

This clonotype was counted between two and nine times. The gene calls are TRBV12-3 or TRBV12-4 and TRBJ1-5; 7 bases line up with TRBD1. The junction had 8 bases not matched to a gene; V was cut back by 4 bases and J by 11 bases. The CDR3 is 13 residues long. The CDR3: CASSWTGARAQHF. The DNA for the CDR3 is TGTGCCAGCAGTTGGACAGGCGCTAGGGCCCAGCATTTT.

CDR3 sequence: CASSLNPEDEQFF. The CDR3 DNA reads as TGTGCCAGCAGCTTAAATCCGGAGGATGAGCAGTTCTTC. This chain uses TRBV7-3 with TRBJ2-1, with D possibly matching TRBD2 (5 bases). Trimming pared 1 base from V and 8 bases from J, leaving 9 bases between. The CDR3 runs 13 residues. Germline V CDR1 and CDR2: SGHTA, FQGTGA.

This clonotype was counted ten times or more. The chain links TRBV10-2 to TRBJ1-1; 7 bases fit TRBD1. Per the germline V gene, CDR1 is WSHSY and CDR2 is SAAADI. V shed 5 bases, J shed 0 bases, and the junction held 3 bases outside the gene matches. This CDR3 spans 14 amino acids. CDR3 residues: CASSTTGLNTEAFF. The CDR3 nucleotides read TGCGCCAGCAGTACGACAGGGCTGAACACTGAAGCTTTCTTT.

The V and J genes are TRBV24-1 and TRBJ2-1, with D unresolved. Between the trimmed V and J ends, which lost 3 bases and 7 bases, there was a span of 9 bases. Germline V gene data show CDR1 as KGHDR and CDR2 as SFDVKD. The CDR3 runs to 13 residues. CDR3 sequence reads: CATSDVRANEQFF. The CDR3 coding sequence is TGTGCCACCAGTGATGTGCGCGCTAATGAGCAGTTCTTC.

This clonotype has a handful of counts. The CDR3 is CASSQARAYEQYF. CDR3 DNA: TGCGCCAGCAGCCAAGCCAGGGCCTACGAGCAGTACTTC. The chain links TRBV4-3 to TRBJ2-7; a weak D match, TRBD1 (5 bases). V shed 1 base and J shed 2 bases, with 6 bases lying between them. The CDR3 loop spans 13 amino acids. The germline V gene encodes CDR1 LGHNA and CDR2 YSLEER.